This entry describes one T cell receptor (beta chain). Antigen unknown. This CDR3 has 17 amino acids. The germline V gene has CDR1 DFQATT and CDR2 SNEGSKA (reference sequence). Trimming stripped 4 bases from V and 0 bases from J, with 22 bases between. These data come from a study of T-cell reconstitution after alpha-beta-depleted transplantation in children. General study findings and limits: Reportedly, roughly two months post-transplant, alpha-beta T cells arose from several hundred expanded graft clones. High day-60 TCRbeta diversity in some patients came from surviving recipient T cells and thymic progenitors.

The authors prepared the TCRbeta library with unique molecular identifiers. MiXCR, applied by TCRdb to the PCR reads, yields one record per CDR3 protein. The sample contains about 600,000 distinct CDR3 sequences, roughly 13% of which appear only once. The chain has TRBV20-1 and TRBJ2-7; D might be TRBD1 (6 bases). This receptor was identified in a male patient under 18 who had a stem cell transplant for acute myeloid leukemia, so the T cells may come from the graft donor. Sequencing was performed on PBMCs, mostly from graft donor cells, taken 360 days after TCRalphabeta/CD19-depleted stem cell transplant. In nucleotides, the CDR3 is TGCAGTGCTATACCTCACACAATAACAGGGACCTCCTACGAGCAGTACTTC. Encoded protein: CSAIPHTITGTSYEQYF.